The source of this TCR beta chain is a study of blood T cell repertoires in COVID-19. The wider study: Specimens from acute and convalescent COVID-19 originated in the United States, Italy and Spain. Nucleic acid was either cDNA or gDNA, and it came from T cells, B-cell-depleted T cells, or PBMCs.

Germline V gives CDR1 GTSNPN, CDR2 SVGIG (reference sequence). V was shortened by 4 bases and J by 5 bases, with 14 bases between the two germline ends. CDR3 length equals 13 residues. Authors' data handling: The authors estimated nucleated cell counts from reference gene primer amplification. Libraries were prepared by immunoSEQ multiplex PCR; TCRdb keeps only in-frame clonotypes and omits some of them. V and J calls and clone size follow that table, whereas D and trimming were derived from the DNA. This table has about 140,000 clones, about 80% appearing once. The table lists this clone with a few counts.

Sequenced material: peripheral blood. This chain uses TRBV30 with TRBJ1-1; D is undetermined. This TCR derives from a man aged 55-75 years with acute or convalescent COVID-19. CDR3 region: CAWTGAQWTEAFF. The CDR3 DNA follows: TGTGCCTGGACTGGAGCCCAGTGGACTGAAGCTTTCTTT.